These 30 T cell receptor beta chains originate from one sample sequenced in a study of blood T cell repertoires in COVID-19. Clones were sequenced by immunoSEQ multiplex PCR, and TCRdb holds only the in-frame ones, with some missing. The sample contains roughly 130,000 clones, over 65% of which appear only once. The material sequenced was peripheral blood. The receptors come from a woman in her 70s with acute or convalescent COVID-19.

A single count supports this clone. This CDR3 reads CASSLEARGRGYTF. Here the CDR3 DNA reads TGTGCCAGCAGCTTAGAGGCCCGGGGTCGAGGCTACACCTTC. This chain joins TRBV7-9 and TRBJ1-2; unclear D gene. This CDR3 region has 14 residues. Trimming took 1 base from V and 8 from J, leaving 14 bases between them. CDR1 and CDR2 (germline): SEHNR, FQNEAQ (reference sequence). Full variable domain (rest looked up from reference TRBV7-9 and TRBJ1-2): DTGVSQNPRHKITKRGQNVTFRCDPISEHNRLYWYRQTLGQGPEFLTYFQNEAQLEKSRLLSDRFSAERPKGSFSTLEIQRTEQGDSAMYLCASSLEARGRGYTFGSGTRLTVV.

The chain has TRBV7-9 and TRBJ1-6; 7 positions agree with TRBD1. V lost 5 bases and J lost 5; bases outside the gene matches: 3. Germline assignment: CDR1 SEHNR and CDR2 FQNEAQ (reference sequence). CDR3 length equals 14 residues. CDR3 sequence: CASSQGQNNSPLHF. The CDR3 DNA follows: TGTGCCAGCAGCCAGGGACAGAATAATTCACCCCTCCACTTT.

This chain connects TRBV18 to TRBJ2-2; no definite D call. The CDR3 has 15 amino acids. Germline V gene lookup returns CDR1 KGHSH and CDR2 LQKENI. V lost 2 bases, J lost 5 bases, and 12 bases lay in between. The CDR3 loop is CASSPFGPGTGELFF. The CDR3 DNA reads TGTGCCAGCTCACCATTTGGGCCCGGTACCGGGGAGCTGTTTTTT.

The rearrangement uses TRBV7-9 and TRBJ1-1, with a possible D match to TRBD1 (6 bases). The length of the CDR3 is 14 residues. V was trimmed by 5 bases and J by 4 bases, leaving 14 bases between them. The germline V gene has CDR1 SEHNR and CDR2 FQNEAQ (reference sequence). This chain's CDR3 is CASSPLQGPTEAFF. CDR3 coding DNA: TGTGCCAGCAGCCCCCTCCAGGGGCCCACTGAAGCTTTCTTT.

CDR3 region: CASSTIDRVNQPQHF. Here the CDR3 DNA reads TGTGCCAGCAGCACTATTGACAGGGTCAATCAGCCCCAGCATTTT. The chain uses TRBV21-1 and TRBJ1-5; the table's D call, TRBD1, was not checked against the DNA. TRBV21-1 is termed a pseudogene. The CDR3 is made up of 15 amino acids.

This rearrangement joins TRBV6-2 or TRBV6-3 to TRBJ1-5; 9 bases are shared with TRBD1. Germline lookup yields CDR1 MNHEY and CDR2 SVGEGT. V was pared by 6 bases and J by 0 bases, with 6 bases of the junction left unmatched. This CDR3 contains 16 residues. In DNA, the CDR3 is TGTGCCAGCAGCCGGGACAGGGCTAATAGCAATCAGCCCCAGCATTTT. It translates to CASSRDRANSNQPQHF.

J is TRBJ1-2 and V is TRBV9; 7 bases map to TRBD1. Looked up from germline, CDR1 is SGDLS and CDR2 is YYNGEE. The CDR3 runs to 15 residues. The junction had 8 bases not matched to a gene; V was cut back by 2 bases and J by 4 bases. The CDR3: CASSVSTGVSYGYTF. The CDR3 nucleotides are TGTGCCAGCAGCGTGTCAACAGGGGTCTCCTATGGCTACACCTTC.

This sequence joins TRBV4-1 and TRBJ1-5, with TRBD1 matching 11 bases. V was clipped by 5 bases and J by 7 bases; unmatched bases: 10. CDR3 length: 16 amino acids. Germline V gene sequence: CDR1 MGHRA, CDR2 YSYEKL. CDR3 nucleotide sequence: TGCGCCAGCAGCTTCCGGACAGGGGGCGCGGGACAGCCCCAGCATTTT. It encodes CASSFRTGGAGQPQHF.

V gene TRBV11-3 combines with J gene TRBJ1-2; no clear D gene. CDR1 is SGHNT and CDR2 is YENEEA in the germline V gene. The germline V and J ends were trimmed by 3 bases and 0 bases, with 8 bases remaining between them. The CDR3 contains 14 residues. This CDR3 is CASSFSQANYGYTF. The CDR3 DNA reads as TGTGCCAGCAGCTTCAGTCAGGCTAACTATGGCTACACCTTC.

The count of this clone is one. The V call is TRBV6-2 or TRBV6-3, the J call TRBJ2-7; D call uncertain. The germline V gene has CDR1 MNHEY and CDR2 SVGEGT. With 3 bases removed from V and 6 bases from J, the gap between germline ends came to 21 bases. CDR3 size: 16 residues. This CDR3 reads CASSYGRGSLLSEQYF. CDR3 DNA: TGTGCCAGCAGTTATGGTCGTGGCAGTCTCCTCTCCGAGCAGTACTTC.

V gene TRBV5-6 combines with J gene TRBJ1-1; D possibly corresponds to TRBD1 (5 bases). The CDR3 spans 13 residues. Trimming removed 3 bases at V and 4 bases at J, with 10 bases between. CDR1 SGHDT and CDR2 YYEEEE come from the germline V gene. CDR3 region: CASSWGPGTEAFF. The CDR3 coding sequence is TGTGCCAGCAGCTGGGGCCCGGGCACTGAAGCTTTCTTT.

The chain uses TRBV18 and TRBJ1-2, with 8 bases lining up with TRBD1. From germline, CDR1 is KGHSH and CDR2 LQKENI. Germline trimming cut 3 bases from V and 6 bases from J; bases unmatched to any gene: 6. The CDR3 loop spans 14 amino acids. The CDR3 loop is CASSPSRGRDGYTF. As DNA, the CDR3 is TGTGCCAGCTCACCGAGCAGGGGGCGGGATGGCTACACCTTC.

The chain combines TRBV4-2 with TRBJ2-4; 8 bases match TRBD2. V lost 0 bases and J lost 5; bases outside the gene matches: 6. The V gene's germline CDR1 is LGHNA and CDR2 YNFKEQ. The CDR3 contains 16 residues. This CDR3 is CASSQEIGGAQNIQYF. The CDR3 DNA follows: TGTGCCAGCAGCCAAGAGATCGGGGGGGCCCAAAACATTCAGTACTTC.

The count of this clone is one. V usage is TRBV2 and J usage is TRBJ1-1; TRBD1 is a possible D gene (5 bases). The CDR3 sequence is 12 residues long. The V gene's germline CDR1 is SNHLY and CDR2 FYNNEI. V was pared by 4 bases and J by 11 bases, with 14 bases between. Here the CDR3 reads CASSGRGTDAFF. CDR3 DNA sequence: TGTGCCAGCAGTGGGCGGGGCACCGACGCTTTCTTT.

This chain joins TRBV18 and TRBJ2-3; 7 nucleotides line up with TRBD1. Germline CDR1 and CDR2: KGHSH and LQKENI. The CDR3 is made up of 16 amino acids. Trimming removed 6 bases from V and 4 bases from J; junction bases left unmatched: 13. DNA for the CDR3: TGTGCCAGCTCCAGCAACAGGGGAAGTCGGTCAGATACGCAGTATTTT. Its translation: CASSSNRGSRSDTQYF.

This clone was seen only a few times. The chain carries TRBV7-9 and TRBJ2-2; maybe TRBD1 (6 bases). V gave up 5 bases and J gave up 0 bases, with 13 bases separating them. The germline V gene encodes CDR1 SEHNR and CDR2 FQNEAQ (reference sequence). The CDR3 consists of 16 residues. CDR3 sequence: CASSPGQWANTGELFF. In DNA, the CDR3 is TGTGCCAGCAGCCCTGGACAGTGGGCGAACACCGGGGAGCTGTTTTTT.

The V gene is TRBV7-2, the J gene TRBJ2-7, with 13 nucleotides matching TRBD2. From germline, CDR1 is SGHTA and CDR2 FQGNSA. The V segment lost 1 base and the J segment 6 bases; nucleotides outside the gene matches: 6. The CDR3 covers 16 residues. DNA for the CDR3: TGTGCCAGCAGCTTAGATTCACTAGCGGGGGGGCTCGAGCAGTACTTC. Its protein product is CASSLDSLAGGLEQYF.

This sequence joins TRBV6-1 and TRBJ1-4; no clear D. CDR1 and CDR2 from the germline V gene are MNHNS and SASEGT. CDR3 length: 14 residues. V was clipped by 3 bases and J by 4 bases, with 9 bases between them. CDR3 bases: TGTGCCAGCAGTGATAGAGGTATTAATGAAAAACTGTTTTTT. This translates into CASSDRGINEKLFF.

This clone was detected only a few times. V usage is TRBV25-1 and J usage is TRBJ2-5, with TRBD2 matching 8 bases. The CDR3 runs to 15 residues. Per the germline V gene, CDR1 is MGHDK and CDR2 is SYGVNS. The ends lost 3 bases at V and 5 bases at J; junction bases unmatched: 8. The DNA for the CDR3 is TGTGCCAGCAGTGACCCCGGGGGGGCTGTTGAGACCCAGTACTTC. It translates to CASSDPGGAVETQYF.

CDR3 loop: CASSYLAGSYEQYF. CDR3 DNA: TGTGCCAGCAGTTACCTAGCGGGATCCTACGAGCAGTACTTC. The V call is TRBV6-2 or TRBV6-3, the J call TRBJ2-7; 9 bases line up with TRBD2. The V and J ends lost 2 bases and 1 base, in that order; junction bases with no gene match: 0. Germline V gene data show CDR1 as MNHEY and CDR2 as SVGEGT. The CDR3 runs to 14 residues.

The CDR3 is CASSFRFSSPLHF. CDR3 nucleotide sequence: TGTGCCAGCAGTTTCCGGTTTTCTTCACCCCTCCACTTT. This sequence joins TRBV27 and TRBJ1-6; no clear D gene. Trimming took 3 bases from V and 9 from J, leaving 9 bases between them. Germline V CDR1 and CDR2: MNHEY, SMNVEV (reference sequence). The CDR3 runs to 13 residues.

The chain is built from TRBV15 and TRBJ2-1; D might be TRBD2 (5 bases). Germline assignment: CDR1 LNHNV and CDR2 YYDKDF (reference sequence). The CDR3 extends over 15 amino acids. Trimming took off 1 base at V and 9 bases at J, with 16 bases between the two ends. This CDR3 reads CATSRAGELMVEQFF. DNA of the CDR3: TGTGCCACCAGCAGAGCCGGGGAGTTGATGGTTGAGCAGTTCTTC.

The chain combines TRBV29-1 with TRBJ2-1; 9 bases agree with TRBD2. Germline CDR1 is SQVTM and CDR2 is ANQGSEA. The CDR3 consists of 15 residues. Germline trimming cut 4 bases from V and 4 bases from J; bases unmatched to any gene: 8. The CDR3 sequence: CSVASGGSVYNEQFF. CDR3 in DNA: TGCAGCGTTGCAAGCGGGGGGTCGGTTTACAATGAGCAGTTCTTC.

The chain employs TRBV24-1 and TRBJ2-5, with 7 bases that match TRBD1. V gave up 5 bases and J gave up 1 base; unmatched junction bases: 0. The CDR3 sequence is 13 residues long. CDR1 and CDR2 from the germline V gene are KGHDR and SFDVKD. The CDR3 loop is CATSAGGQETQYF. As DNA, the CDR3 is TGTGCCACCAGTGCAGGGGGCCAAGAGACCCAGTACTTC.

The J gene is TRBJ1-5, the V gene TRBV7-2; no firm D call. Trimming left V 4 bases short and J 0 bases short, with 4 bases between. Germline assignment: CDR1 SGHTA and CDR2 FQGNSA. The CDR3 runs 13 residues. CDR3 amino acids: CASSSSSNQPQHF. CDR3 DNA: TGTGCCAGCAGCTCCTCTAGCAATCAGCCCCAGCATTTT.

This chain links TRBV13 with TRBJ1-1; perhaps TRBD1 as D (5 bases). This CDR3 comprises 16 residues. The germline V and J ends were trimmed by 4 bases and 1 base, with 16 bases remaining between them. Germline CDR1 is PRHDT and CDR2 is FYEKMQ (reference sequence). This CDR3 is CASSSLVAGSNTEAFF. The DNA for the CDR3 is TGTGCCAGCAGCTCCTTAGTGGCAGGGTCGAACACTGAAGCTTTCTTT.

The gene calls are TRBV12-5 and TRBJ1-2; D might be TRBD1 (5 bases). CDR1 is LGHNT and CDR2 is FRNRAP in the germline V gene. CDR3 length: 16 amino acids. Between the trimmed V and J ends, which lost 5 bases and 4 bases, there was a span of 20 bases. The CDR3 region is CASGPPLGGLGYGYTF. The CDR3 DNA is TGTGCTAGTGGTCCACCCCTGGGGGGTTTGGGCTATGGCTACACCTTC.

The rearrangement uses TRBV4-1 and TRBJ1-1; 11 bases fit TRBD1. The V and J ends lost 1 base and 9 bases, in that order; junction bases with no gene match: 4. From germline, CDR1 is MGHRA and CDR2 YSYEKL. CDR3 length: 14 residues. CDR3 sequence (DNA): TGCGCCAGCAGCCAAGCCGGGACAGGGGGAAAAGCTTTCTTT. Protein: CASSQAGTGGKAFF.

The chain joins TRBV19 to TRBJ1-4; TRBD1 matches 7 bases. The CDR3 length is 16 residues. Germline lookup yields CDR1 LNHDA and CDR2 SQIVND (reference sequence). V lost 4 bases and J lost 2; bases outside the gene matches: 7. CDR3 residues: CASSTRQGSTNEKLFF. CDR3 DNA sequence: TGTGCCAGTAGTACCCGACAGGGTAGCACTAATGAAAAACTGTTTTTT. Variable domain in full (rest from reference TRBV19 and TRBJ1-4): DGGITQSPKYLFRKEGQNVTLSCEQNLNHDAMYWYRQDPGQGLRLIYYSQIVNDFQKGDIAEGYSVSREKKESFPLTVTSAQKNPTAFYLCASSTRQGSTNEKLFFGSGTQLSVL.

This chain uses TRBV5-1 with TRBJ1-4, with D maybe TRBD1 (5 bases). This CDR3 contains 14 residues. Germline assignment: CDR1 SGHRS and CDR2 YFSETQ. V was trimmed by 0 bases and J by 5 bases, leaving 8 bases between them. CDR3 amino acids: CASSLGQKNEKLFF. CDR3 nucleotides: TGCGCCAGCAGCTTGGGACAGAAAAATGAAAAACTGTTTTTT.